The 30 T cell receptor beta chains below all came from one sample that was sequenced in a study of T cells in Graves' hyperthyroidism and ophthalmopathy. RNA transcripts provided the source from which TCR beta CDR3 regions were amplified. The study used the HTBI primer set for a first-round RT-PCR of the TCR CDR3. TCRdb recomputed calls from the multiplex PCR reads with MiXCR, one row per CDR3 protein. The sample lists more than 500,000 distinct CDR3 sequences; 14% to 15% were seen once. Input material: blood. Every receptor here comes from a middle-aged woman with Graves' ophthalmopathy.

V and J are TRBV29-1 and TRBJ2-5; 9 positions match TRBD2. Trimming cost V 6 bases and J 5 bases; bases outside gene matches: 7. The CDR3 spans 13 residues. Per germline, CDR1 SQVTM and CDR2 ANQGSEA. The CDR3 protein is CSVDSGSLETQYF. CDR3 DNA: TGCAGCGTAGATAGCGGGAGTCTGGAGACCCAGTACTTC.

This clonotype occurred a few times. The rearrangement joins TRBV7-2 to TRBJ2-2, with D perhaps TRBD2 (6 bases). CDR3 length: 15 amino acids. The germline V gene has CDR1 SGHTA and CDR2 FQGNSA. V was shortened by 6 bases and J by 4 bases, with 15 bases between the two germline ends. Written as DNA, the CDR3 is TGTGCCAGCAGTCTTAGCGGAGGATTCACCGGGGAGCTGTTTTTT. This translates into CASSLSGGFTGELFF.

This clonotype was detected ten times or more. The V and J genes are TRBV19 and TRBJ2-1; TRBD2 is a possible D gene (5 bases). Trimming pared 3 bases from V and 3 bases from J, leaving 12 bases between. CDR3 length equals 15 residues. The germline V gene encodes CDR1 LNHDA and CDR2 SQIVND (reference sequence). CDR3 region: CASSIGLAIYNEQFF. CDR3 nucleotide sequence: TGTGCCAGTAGTATCGGTCTAGCAATCTACAATGAGCAGTTCTTC.

A few counts support this clonotype. The rearrangement links TRBV6-2 or TRBV6-3 to TRBJ2-7; D is perhaps TRBD1 (7 bases). The CDR3 covers 15 residues. V gave up 8 bases and J gave up 3 bases, with 20 bases separating them. Germline CDR1 and CDR2: MNHEY and SVGEGT. CDR3 in amino acids: CASQEGGGGYYEQYF. The CDR3 DNA is TGTGCCAGCCAGGAAGGAGGAGGGGGCTACTACGAGCAGTACTTC.

This clonotype has just a few counts. The chain employs TRBV28 and TRBJ1-3; 8 nucleotides agree with TRBD1. Germline V lookup: CDR1 MDHEN, CDR2 SYDVKM. J was trimmed by 2 bases and V by 6 bases; bases with no gene match: 9. The CDR3 runs to 16 residues. CDR3 DNA: TGTGCCAGCAGCCGGGGGACAGGTATTACTGGAAACACCATATATTTT. This encodes CASSRGTGITGNTIYF. The complete variable domain, with remaining parts taken from reference TRBV28 and TRBJ1-3, reads DVKVTQSSRYLVKRTGEKVFLECVQDMDHENMFWYRQDPGLGLRLIYFSYDVKMKEKGDIPEGYSVSREKKERFSLILESASTNQTSMYLCASSRGTGITGNTIYFGEGSWLTVV.

This clonotype has ten or more counts. V is TRBV6-2 or TRBV6-3 and J is TRBJ1-5; 11 bases match TRBD1. The CDR3 runs 18 residues. Germline V gives CDR1 MNHEY, CDR2 SVGEGT. J lost 4 bases, V lost 3 bases, and 11 bases had no gene match. CDR3 DNA sequence: TGTGCCAGCAGTTATCGGACAGGGGGCTCTAGTGGGAATCAGCCCCAGCATTTT. It codes for CASSYRTGGSSGNQPQHF.

This chain uses TRBV28 with TRBJ1-3, with a tentative D call TRBD1 (5 bases). The CDR3 runs 13 residues. The germline V gene has CDR1 MDHEN and CDR2 SYDVKM. V was pared by 8 bases and J by 8 bases, with 16 bases between. The CDR3 here is CASSLGGRDTIYF. CDR3 sequence (DNA): TGTGCCAGCTCCCTTGGGGGTCGAGACACCATATATTTT.

This clonotype has a count of ten or more. J is TRBJ2-3 and V is TRBV7-9; D not certain. Trimming pared 5 bases from V and 0 bases from J, leaving 9 bases between. The germline CDR1 and CDR2 sequences are SEHNR and FQNEAQ (reference sequence). This CDR3 is built from 14 residues. DNA of the CDR3: TGTGCCAGCAGCCCGACCACTAGCACAGATACGCAGTATTTT. Translated: CASSPTTSTDTQYF.

This clonotype was seen ten or more times. The chain employs TRBV10-3 and TRBJ2-5, with D possibly TRBD1 on 5 matching bases. The CDR3 extends over 13 amino acids. Between the trimmed V and J ends, which lost 3 bases and 6 bases, there was a span of 11 bases. CDR1 and CDR2 (germline): ENHRY, SYGVKD. The DNA of the CDR3 is TGTGCCATCAGTGACTTAGGGGTTAAGACCCAGTACTTC. It translates to CAISDLGVKTQYF.

This clonotype was detected ten times or more. The chain couples TRBV28 to TRBJ2-5; 7 positions agree with TRBD1. The germline gives CDR1 MDHEN, CDR2 SYDVKM. The CDR3 loop spans 15 amino acids. Germline trimming cut 2 bases from V and 5 bases from J; bases unmatched to any gene: 8. Written as DNA, the CDR3 is TGTGCCAGCAGTTTAAGGACAGGTTTAATCGAGACCCAGTACTTC. This sequence encodes CASSLRTGLIETQYF.

The J gene is TRBJ2-6, the V gene TRBV7-9; TRBD1 might be the D (5 bases). CDR3 length equals 14 residues. Trimming cost V 10 bases and J 0 bases, with 10 bases left between them. The V gene's germline CDR1 is SEHNR and CDR2 FQNEAQ (reference sequence). The CDR3 region has the DNA TGTGCCATCCAGGGCAGCTCTGGGGCCAACGTCCTGACTTTC. Translation: CAIQGSSGANVLTF.

Many counts were recorded for this clonotype. The chain uses TRBV6-2 or TRBV6-3 and TRBJ1-1, with 12 bases fitting TRBD1. The germline gives CDR1 MNHEY, CDR2 SVGEGT. The trim removed 0 bases at V and 3 bases at J, leaving 8 bases unmatched. There are 18 residues in the CDR3. The CDR3 sequence is CASSYSRDRGLMDTEAFF. CDR3 in DNA: TGTGCCAGCAGTTACTCACGGGACAGGGGGCTGATGGACACTGAAGCTTTCTTT.

This clonotype occurred many times. V usage is TRBV2 and J usage is TRBJ1-5; 8 positions match TRBD1. Unmatched junction bases numbered 8, after V lost 8 bases and J lost 5 bases. CDR1 is SNHLY and CDR2 is FYNNEI in the germline V gene. The CDR3 is 14 amino acids. In DNA, the CDR3 is TGTGCCAGCCGAGACAGGGGCGGGTATCAGCCCCAGCATTTT. The encoded protein is CASRDRGGYQPQHF.

The chain uses TRBV20-1 and TRBJ2-7; D gene uncertain. The CDR3 covers 13 residues. From germline, CDR1 is DFQATT and CDR2 SNEGSKA (reference sequence). V gave up 5 bases and J gave up 3 bases, with 14 bases separating them. CDR3 residues: CSALRAEYYEQYF. The DNA for the CDR3 is TGCAGTGCTTTACGGGCCGAGTACTACGAGCAGTACTTC.

This clonotype was seen only a few times. CDR3 sequence (DNA): TGTGCCAGCAGTTTGTACCTTCAGGATAATTCACCCCTCCACTTT. It is translated as CASSLYLQDNSPLHF. The chain employs TRBV28 and TRBJ1-6; D uncertain. This CDR3 is built from 15 residues. The germline CDR1 and CDR2 sequences are MDHEN and SYDVKM. The germline V and J ends were trimmed by 3 bases and 5 bases, with 11 bases remaining between them. Full variable domain (missing parts from reference TRBV28 and TRBJ1-6): DVKVTQSSRYLVKRTGEKVFLECVQDMDHENMFWYRQDPGLGLRLIYFSYDVKMKEKGDIPEGYSVSREKKERFSLILESASTNQTSMYLCASSLYLQDNSPLHFGNGTRLTVT.

Many counts were recorded for this clonotype. The V call is TRBV7-2, the J call TRBJ2-7, with D unclear. V was trimmed by 0 bases and J by 6 bases, leaving 9 bases between them. This CDR3 region has 13 residues. The germline V gene encodes CDR1 SGHTA and CDR2 FQGNSA. The CDR3 DNA reads as TGTGCCAGCAGCTTAGCTACCAGAAGCGAGCAGTACTTC. Translated, it gives CASSLATRSEQYF.

This clonotype came up many times. This chain links TRBV7-2 with TRBJ2-7, with D perhaps TRBD1 (6 bases). The CDR3 extends over 15 amino acids. V was trimmed by 6 bases and J by 5 bases, leaving 20 bases between them. The V gene's germline CDR1 is SGHTA and CDR2 FQGNSA. CDR3 in amino acids: CASSHSGQRGNEQYF. In nucleotides, the CDR3 is TGTGCCAGCAGTCATTCGGGACAACGAGGGAACGAGCAGTACTTC.

This clonotype has ten or more counts. The V and J genes are TRBV28 and TRBJ2-2, with TRBD2 matching over 9 bases. The V segment lost 2 bases and the J segment 5 bases; nucleotides outside the gene matches: 3. The CDR3 has 15 amino acids. Germline assignment: CDR1 MDHEN and CDR2 SYDVKM. As DNA, the CDR3 is TGTGCCAGCAGTTTAACTCTAGCGGGAACCGGGGAGCTGTTTTTT. This sequence encodes CASSLTLAGTGELFF.

This clonotype was seen at least ten times. The CDR3 DNA is TGTGCCAGCAGTCCCGGACAGGGGGATGGCTACACCTTC. Translated, it gives CASSPGQGDGYTF. The chain couples TRBV12-3 or TRBV12-4 to TRBJ1-2; 10 nucleotides agree with TRBD1. The CDR3 is made up of 13 amino acids. V was pared by 5 bases and J by 6 bases, with 3 bases of the junction left unmatched.

This clonotype was observed many times. The chain links TRBV28 to TRBJ2-7; 8 bases align to TRBD1. The length of the CDR3 is 13 residues. Germline V gives CDR1 MDHEN, CDR2 SYDVKM. Trimming at V came to 6 bases and at J to 3 bases, leaving 4 bases not matched to a gene. CDR3: CASRPGGGYEQYF. In DNA, the CDR3 is TGTGCCAGCAGACCAGGGGGCGGCTACGAGCAGTACTTC.

This rearrangement joins TRBV12-3 or TRBV12-4 to TRBJ2-4, with 11 nucleotides matching TRBD2. Trimming removed 7 bases from V and 1 base from J; junction bases left unmatched: 9. The CDR3 covers 17 residues. CDR3 amino acids: CASTWTSGPSAKNIQYF. For the CDR3, the DNA is TGTGCCAGCACCTGGACTAGCGGGCCCTCGGCCAAAAACATTCAGTACTTC.

On this clonotype: It may be a read error: a sequence one base away is much more abundant. The V gene is TRBV9, the J gene TRBJ2-5; TRBD1 agrees at 7 bases. Germline-derived CDR1 and CDR2 are SGDLS and YYNGEE. The CDR3 is 14 residues long. V lost 6 bases, J lost 5 bases, and 10 bases stayed unmatched. CDR3 in amino acids: CASNAGTARETQYF. The CDR3 coding sequence is TGTGCCAGCAACGCTGGGACAGCCAGGGAGACCCAGTACTTC.

This clonotype was counted ten times or more. V gene TRBV28 combines with J gene TRBJ2-4; D remains ambiguous. CDR1 MDHEN and CDR2 SYDVKM come from the germline V gene. V lost 3 bases and J lost 3, with 6 bases in between. This CDR3 region has 13 residues. The CDR3, as DNA: TGTGCCAGCAGTTTCGGCAGCAAAAACATTCAGTACTTC. It encodes CASSFGSKNIQYF.

With respect to this clonotype: A read error may explain this, as a much larger clone is one base away. The chain couples TRBV12-3 or TRBV12-4 to TRBJ2-2, with a possible D match to TRBD1 (8 bases). This CDR3 comprises 17 residues. The ends were cut back, 6 bases at V and 3 bases at J, with 20 bases in the middle. The CDR3 is CASRLQGGRADTGELFF. Written as DNA, the CDR3 is TGTGCCAGCAGGTTACAGGGGGGGAGGGCCGACACCGGGGAGCTGTTTTTT.

The genes are TRBV6-5 and TRBJ2-7, with 8 nucleotides matching TRBD1. Per germline, CDR1 MNHEY and CDR2 SVGAGI. The V segment lost 1 base and the J segment 9 bases; nucleotides outside the gene matches: 11. This CDR3 has 15 residues. This CDR3 reads CASSYFQGAQSRQYF. Written as DNA, the CDR3 is TGTGCCAGCAGTTACTTCCAGGGGGCTCAATCTCGGCAGTACTTC.

This clonotype was detected ten times or more. The J gene is TRBJ2-5, the V gene TRBV14, with D perhaps being TRBD1 or TRBD2 (5 bases each). This CDR3 is built from 14 residues. CDR1 and CDR2 from the germline V gene are SGHDN and FVKESK. V gave up 4 bases and J gave up 5 bases, with 14 bases separating them. This CDR3 reads CASSPVGREETQYF. In DNA, the CDR3 is TGTGCCAGCAGCCCAGTGGGCAGGGAGGAGACCCAGTACTTC. The entire variable domain, with the rest obtained from reference TRBV14 and TRBJ2-5, is as follows: EAGVTQFPSHSVIEKGQTVTLRCDPISGHDNLYWYRRVMGKEIKFLLHFVKESKQDESGMPNNRFLAERTGGTYSTLKVQPAELEDSGVYFCASSPVGREETQYFGPGTRLLVL.

This clonotype has only a few counts. J is TRBJ2-7 and V is TRBV20-1; 9 bases are shared with TRBD1. The CDR3 has 14 amino acids. Germline V CDR1 and CDR2: DFQATT, SNEGSKA (reference sequence). With V trimmed by 6 bases and J by 6 bases, 12 bases remained unmatched. The CDR3 DNA follows: TGCAGTGCGCTCGCCCGGACAGGGGACGGCGAGCAGTACTTC. Protein product: CSALARTGDGEQYF.

This clonotype has ten or more counts. The chain employs TRBV6-2 or TRBV6-3 and TRBJ1-2; D remains ambiguous. The V end was cut by 0 bases, the J end by 3 bases, with 8 bases between. This CDR3 is 14 amino acids long. The germline gives CDR1 MNHEY, CDR2 SVGEGT. The CDR3 DNA sequence: TGTGCCAGCAGTTACTCTTCAGCGTACTATGGCTACACCTTC. Protein: CASSYSSAYYGYTF.

This clonotype appeared many times. The rearrangement uses TRBV29-1 and TRBJ2-5; D uncertain. V lost 5 bases and J lost 0, with 7 bases in between. Germline assignment: CDR1 SQVTM and CDR2 ANQGSEA. CDR3 length: 12 amino acids. CDR3 sequence: CSVREYQETQYF. The CDR3 region has the DNA TGCAGCGTTAGAGAGTACCAAGAGACCCAGTACTTC.

The chain links TRBV11-2 to TRBJ2-7, with 13 bases that match TRBD2. Germline CDR1 SGHAT, CDR2 FQNNGV. This CDR3 region has 16 residues. J was trimmed by 3 bases and V by 5 bases; bases with no gene match: 7. The CDR3 sequence: CASSHRTSGSIYEQYF. The CDR3 DNA reads TGTGCCAGCAGCCATAGGACTAGCGGGAGCATCTACGAGCAGTACTTC.